This T cell receptor (beta chain) was identified in a study of blood T cells in healthy people across ages. The CDR3 totals 16 residues. The V gene's germline CDR1 is SGHRS and CDR2 YFSETQ. Together with a sample-barcoded 5' primer, a J-beta primer mix was included in a second PCR lasting roughly 6 to 12 cycles. TCRdb independently ran MiXCR on the 5' RACE reads; one entry per CDR3 protein. The table lists 750,000 to 850,000 distinct CDR3 sequences, roughly 25% of them singletons. The study's findings and limits: In long-lived donors, naive CD4+ cell counts and diversity exceeded those of aged donors.

A word on this clonotype: The antigen is unknown.

The same sample was also used in a study of T cells of mothers and their children. This second study notes: Every mother supplied over 8 million TCR beta CDR3 reads and every child 2.5 million to 3.5 million. No T cell clones of persistent microchimeric origin were detected.

The specimen sequenced was blood. This chain links TRBV5-1 with TRBJ2-5, with TRBD2 matching over 13 bases. The tail of the sequence fits TRBJ2-7 better, so the J call may be wrong. The receptor's source is a boy under 18 in good health. CDR3 sequence reads: CASSGGLAGSNYEQYF. Written as DNA, the CDR3 is TGCGCCAGCAGCGGGGGACTAGCGGGAAGCAACTACGAGCAGTACTTC.